This entry features one T cell receptor (beta chain) sequence. Per the authors' pipeline: The authors estimated nucleated cell counts from reference gene primer amplification. The protocol was immunoSEQ multiplex PCR, while the TCRdb copy is restricted to in-frame clones and leaves out a portion. V and J calls and clone size are those listed in that table; D and trimming were worked out from the DNA. The repertoire holds about 74,000 clones, with around 78% as singletons. This sample was taken from a study of blood T cell repertoires in COVID-19. Turning to the study itself: The origin of the acute and convalescent COVID-19 samples was the United States, Italy and Spain. T cells, B-cell-depleted T cells, or PBMCs provided the cDNA or gDNA that served as material.

Per germline, CDR1 SGHRS and CDR2 YFSETQ. V lost 0 bases to trimming and J lost 7 bases; unmatched junction nucleotides: 10. The CDR3 sequence is 17 residues long. This TCR came from a human donor in a cohort sampled during active COVID-19. This chain joins TRBV5-1 and TRBJ1-6; 7 nucleotides align to TRBD1. Sequencing was carried out using peripheral blood. CDR3 in DNA: TGCGCCAGCAGCTTGGTACCCGACAGGGAACGAAATTCACCCCTCCACTTT. It yields the protein CASSLVPDRERNSPLHF.